The 16 T cell receptor beta chains given below trace back to one sample, sequenced in a study of CD8 T cells in ankylosing spondylitis. TCRdb processed the 5' RACE reads anew with MiXCR; each CDR3 protein has one entry. The repertoire includes 350,000 to 550,000 distinct CDR3 sequences, 25% to 30% of them detected once, and approximately 1% sits in the top ten. These receptors' targets are unknown. General study results and limits: Made up of under 10 highly homologous variants, a TCR beta motif appeared characteristic of ankylosing spondylitis blood.

The sequenced sample was blood, either unsorted or a sorted T cell fraction (not recorded which). The receptors shown here come from a male donor with ankylosing spondylitis.

This clonotype was detected a few times. The chain uses TRBV7-2 and TRBJ1-5; no firm D call. Looked up from germline, CDR1 is SGHTA and CDR2 is FQGNSA. V lost 1 base, J lost 7 bases, and 11 bases lay in between. The CDR3 contains 14 residues. The CDR3 coding sequence is TGTGCCAGCAGCTTAGGGGGAATGCGGCAGCCCCAGCATTTT. Its protein product is CASSLGGMRQPQHF.

The genes are TRBV10-3 and TRBJ2-3; D is possibly TRBD1 (6 bases). The CDR3 is 13 residues long. Germline V gene sequence: CDR1 ENHRY, CDR2 SYGVKD. With 10 bases removed from V and 2 bases from J, the gap between germline ends came to 13 bases. The CDR3 DNA is TGTGCCACCACAGGGCTCCACACAGATACGCAGTATTTT. This gives the protein CATTGLHTDTQYF.

In its sample, this clonotype was seen a few times. This chain links TRBV5-1 with TRBJ2-6, with 10 bases that match TRBD2. The CDR3 extends over 18 amino acids. The germline V gene encodes CDR1 SGHRS and CDR2 YFSETQ. With V trimmed by 0 bases and J by 0 bases, 3 bases remained unmatched. CDR3 sequence reads: CASSLVLAGPSGANVLTF. Written as DNA, the CDR3 is TGCGCCAGCAGCTTGGTACTAGCGGGACCCTCTGGGGCCAACGTCCTGACTTTC.

This clonotype was counted at least ten times. The V and J genes are TRBV12-3 or TRBV12-4 and TRBJ1-1; no clear D gene. The ends were cut back, 4 bases at V and 5 bases at J, with 14 bases in the middle. The CDR3 loop spans 14 amino acids. The CDR3 is CASSSGGRVTEAFF. CDR3 DNA sequence: TGTGCCAGCAGTTCAGGAGGAAGAGTGACTGAAGCTTTCTTT.

The chain is built from TRBV20-1 and TRBJ2-2; 11 bases agree with TRBD2. The ends lost 6 bases at V and 5 bases at J; junction bases unmatched: 8. The CDR3 is 15 residues long. Germline V gene data show CDR1 as DFQATT and CDR2 as SNEGSKA (reference sequence). CDR3 loop: CSAKRRLAGTGELFF. CDR3 sequence (DNA): TGCAGTGCCAAGCGCCGACTAGCGGGAACCGGGGAGCTGTTTTTT.

This clonotype appeared a few times. The V call is TRBV2, the J call TRBJ2-3; TRBD1 might be the D (5 bases). The CDR3 runs to 13 residues. Germline values: CDR1 SNHLY, CDR2 FYNNEI. V shed 1 base and J shed 4 bases, with 6 bases lying between them. DNA of the CDR3: TGTGCCAGCAGTGAAGGACAGCCAGATACGCAGTATTTT. Translation: CASSEGQPDTQYF.

This clonotype came up many times. The genes are TRBV7-2 and TRBJ1-3; perhaps TRBD1 as D (5 bases). This CDR3 contains 15 residues. V was trimmed by 1 base and J by 0 bases, leaving 7 bases between them. Germline V gene lookup returns CDR1 SGHTA and CDR2 FQGNSA. In DNA, the CDR3 is TGTGCCAGCAGCTTAGAAGGGGACTCTGGAAACACCATATATTTT. It specifies CASSLEGDSGNTIYF. Based on the CDR3 plus reference TRBV7-2 and TRBJ1-3, the full variable domain is GAGVSQSPSNKVTEKGKDVELRCDPISGHTALYWYRQSLGQGLEFLIYFQGNSAPDKSGLPSDRFSAERTGGSVSTLTIQRTQQEDSAVYLCASSLEGDSGNTIYFGEGSWLTVV.

This clonotype was counted only a few times. CDR3 amino acids: CASSLLQGGTGELFF. Written as DNA, the CDR3 is TGTGCCAGCAGCTTATTACAGGGGGGCACCGGGGAGCTGTTTTTT. The V and J genes are TRBV7-2 and TRBJ2-2; 8 nucleotides match TRBD1. V trimming: 2 bases; J trimming: 4 bases; junction bases outside the gene matches: 3. The CDR3 loop spans 15 amino acids. Germline V gives CDR1 SGHTA, CDR2 FQGNSA.

The chain has TRBV19 and TRBJ1-5; 10 nucleotides align to TRBD1. In germline, CDR1 is LNHDA, CDR2 SQIVND (reference sequence). Trimming took 3 bases from V and 2 from J; bases not matched to a gene: 1. The CDR3 is 15 amino acids. The CDR3 spells CASSMDRGGNQPQHF. The CDR3 nucleotides are TGTGCCAGTAGTATGGACAGGGGGGGCAATCAGCCCCAGCATTTT.

This chain's CDR3 is CSARQGSDYEQYF. The CDR3 nucleotides read TGCAGTGCTAGACAGGGTTCGGACTACGAGCAGTACTTC. V gene TRBV20-1 combines with J gene TRBJ2-7, with D perhaps TRBD1 (5 bases). The germline V gene encodes CDR1 DFQATT and CDR2 SNEGSKA (reference sequence). V was shortened by 2 bases and J by 3 bases, with 11 bases between the two germline ends. The CDR3 contains 13 residues.

The gene calls are TRBV2 and TRBJ2-1; 8 bases agree with TRBD1. Trimming took 7 bases from V and 7 from J; bases not matched to a gene: 12. The germline gives CDR1 SNHLY, CDR2 FYNNEI. This CDR3 is 15 amino acids long. The CDR3 region has the DNA TGTGCCAGCACCCAAAGGACAGGGATGGTGAATGAGCAGTTCTTC. The encoded protein is CASTQRTGMVNEQFF.

The chain recombines TRBV10-3 with TRBJ2-2, with 14 bases lining up with TRBD2. Germline CDR1 is ENHRY and CDR2 is SYGVKD. Trimming at V came to 10 bases and at J to 6 bases, leaving 10 bases not matched to a gene. The CDR3 is 16 amino acids. Here the CDR3 reads CATTNGLAGGSGELFF. The CDR3 coding sequence is TGTGCCACCACAAATGGACTAGCGGGAGGTTCCGGGGAGCTGTTTTTT.

The chain employs TRBV20-1 and TRBJ2-1; 16 bases fit TRBD2. CDR1 DFQATT and CDR2 SNEGSKA come from the germline V gene (reference sequence). CDR3 size: 18 residues. J lost 4 bases, V lost 5 bases, and 11 bases had no gene match. CDR3 in amino acids: CSAAGTSGRAWDYNEQFF. The CDR3 DNA follows: TGCAGTGCTGCCGGGACTAGCGGGAGGGCCTGGGATTACAATGAGCAGTTCTTC.

This chain uses TRBV20-1 with TRBJ2-1; TRBD2 matches 10 bases. Germline loops: CDR1 DFQATT, CDR2 SNEGSKA (reference sequence). This CDR3 spans 13 amino acids. Germline trimming cut 6 bases from V and 6 bases from J; bases unmatched to any gene: 5. The CDR3 sequence is CSALAGAFNEQFF. CDR3 bases: TGCAGTGCCCTAGCGGGAGCGTTCAATGAGCAGTTCTTC.

This rearrangement joins TRBV20-1 to TRBJ2-5; TRBD1 is a possible D gene (6 bases). V was pared by 5 bases and J by 4 bases, with 20 bases between. CDR3 length: 15 residues. Germline V gene sequence: CDR1 DFQATT, CDR2 SNEGSKA (reference sequence). This CDR3 reads CSAGARGSSGETQYF. The DNA of the CDR3 is TGCAGTGCTGGAGCGAGGGGGAGTTCGGGAGAGACCCAGTACTTC.

V is TRBV20-1 and J is TRBJ2-3; TRBD2 matches 11 bases. The CDR3 runs to 15 residues. With 5 bases clipped from V and 2 bases from J, the junction kept 6 bases outside the gene matches. Germline CDR1 and CDR2: DFQATT and SNEGSKA (reference sequence). The CDR3 sequence: CSADWTSGFTDTQYF. CDR3 nucleotide sequence: TGCAGTGCTGACTGGACTAGCGGGTTCACAGATACGCAGTATTTT.